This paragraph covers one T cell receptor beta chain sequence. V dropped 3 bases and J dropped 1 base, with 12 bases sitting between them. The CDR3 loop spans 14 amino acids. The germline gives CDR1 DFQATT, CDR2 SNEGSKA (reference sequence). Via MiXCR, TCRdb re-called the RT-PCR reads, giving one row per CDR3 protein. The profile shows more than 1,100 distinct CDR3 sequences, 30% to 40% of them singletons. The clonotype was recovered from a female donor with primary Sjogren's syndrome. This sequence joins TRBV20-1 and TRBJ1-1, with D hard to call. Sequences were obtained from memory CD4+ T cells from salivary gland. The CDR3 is CSASGTGRNTEAFF. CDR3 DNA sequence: TGCAGTGCTAGCGGAACGGGGAGGAACACTGAAGCTTTCTTT.